A selection of T cell receptor beta chains follows, all from one sample in a study of blood T cell repertoires in COVID-19. Some clones are missing from TCRdb's copy, which holds only in-frame ones; the method was immunoSEQ multiplex PCR. The sample consists of some 200,000 clones, less than 90% of them appearing once. Material: peripheral blood. The source is a woman in her sixties with COVID-19, enrolled during active disease. CDR3s leave out the opening cysteine and the closing phenylalanine or tryptophan. The order of the fields is D gene, V gene, CDR3 protein. The D gene is left open where the match is weak.

TRBD2,TRBV7-9,ASSSSGTSRF
TRBD2,TRBV7-6,ASSLLGGDGAYEQY
NA,TRBV10-3,AIQAGFGEKLF
TRBD2,TRBV7-2,ASSRTSGRAGYNEQF
TRBD2,TRBV6-1,ASSEVRTSGATDTQY
TRBD2,TRBV6-2/TRBV6-3,ASSYSSSGSTDTQY
TRBD1,TRBV19,ASRRETGGPGELF
NA,TRBV6-5,ASNRAAPYNEQF
NA,TRBV7-2,ASSLYGGNTIY
TRBD2,TRBV6-2/TRBV6-3,ASSYSGLAGIYNEQF
NA,TRBV6-1,ASSETGGNTIY
NA,TRBV6-5,ASSSVLGNEKLF
TRBD2,TRBV4-2,ASSQGVRGTTFSYEQY
TRBD2,TRBV19,ASKMLAGSYEQY
TRBD1,TRBV10-3,ATQSGGNSPLH
TRBD1,TRBV10-3,AIRARDRGVETQY
TRBD2,TRBV15,ATSRPGLAGKDEQF
NA,TRBV20-1,SAIDRGYEQY
TRBD1,TRBV13,ASSTRTGNYEQY
TRBD2,TRBV11-3,ASSLGSGLAGESGYNEQF
TRBD2,TRBV5-1,ASSLVGAGSLHNEQF
TRBD2,TRBV28,ASSKPGLASPYEQY